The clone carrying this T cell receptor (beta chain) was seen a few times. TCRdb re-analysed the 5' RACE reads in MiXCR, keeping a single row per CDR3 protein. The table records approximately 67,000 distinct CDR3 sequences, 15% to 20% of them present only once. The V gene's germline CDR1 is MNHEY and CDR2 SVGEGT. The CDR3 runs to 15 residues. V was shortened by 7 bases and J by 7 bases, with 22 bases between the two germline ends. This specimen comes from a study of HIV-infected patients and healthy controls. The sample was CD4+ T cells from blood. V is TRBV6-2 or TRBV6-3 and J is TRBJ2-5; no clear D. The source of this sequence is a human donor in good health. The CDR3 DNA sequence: TGTGCCAGCACTTTCTTGGGCCAGCAAAGAGGGACCCAGTACTTC. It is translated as CASTFLGQQRGTQYF.